One and the same sample provided the 32 T cell receptor beta chains below, sequenced in a study of T cell responses to AZD1222 COVID-19 vaccine. Libraries were prepared by immunoSEQ multiplex PCR; TCRdb keeps only in-frame clonotypes and omits some of them. The sample has fewer than 150,000 clones, about nine tenths seen once. The starting material was peripheral blood, obtained on day 0 of AZD1222 vaccination. These receptors all come from an adult in good health.

Only one count was recorded for this clone. The V and J genes are TRBV4-2 and TRBJ2-5; D uncertain. Germline lookup yields CDR1 LGHNA and CDR2 YNFKEQ. This CDR3 contains 14 residues. V was clipped by 3 bases and J by 2 bases, with 10 bases between them. In DNA, the CDR3 is TGTGCCAGCAGCCAGGAACCTTTACAAGAGACCCAGTACTTC. The encoded protein is CASSQEPLQETQYF.

The J gene is TRBJ1-5, the V gene TRBV6-5; D call uncertain. The V end was cut by 6 bases, the J end by 4 bases, with 16 bases between. The CDR3 has 15 residues. Germline V CDR1 and CDR2: MNHEY, SVGAGI. CDR3 sequence reads: CASRDLLGLNQPQHF. The CDR3 DNA reads TGTGCCAGCAGAGACTTATTAGGTTTGAATCAGCCCCAGCATTTT.

V and J are TRBV6-4 and TRBJ2-3, with 7 bases aligning to TRBD1. Germline lookup yields CDR1 MRHNA and CDR2 SNTAGT. The length of the CDR3 is 14 residues. The junction had 7 bases not matched to a gene; V was cut back by 4 bases and J by 6 bases. In DNA, the CDR3 is TGTGCCAGCAGTGGAGGACAGGAGGAGGATACGCAGTATTTT. Its protein product is CASSGGQEEDTQYF.

V gene TRBV3-1 (or the pseudogene TRBV3-2) combines with J gene TRBJ1-5; D call uncertain. V was pared by 0 bases and J by 7 bases, with 10 bases between. CDR3 length: 14 residues. Germline lookup yields CDR1 LGHDT and CDR2 YNNKEL (reference sequence). CDR3 nucleotides: TGTGCCAGCAGCCAAGAGGCAGGTGGGCAGCCCCAGCATTTT. It specifies CASSQEAGGQPQHF.

The rearrangement joins TRBV7-9 to TRBJ1-2; 7 nucleotides line up with TRBD1. The CDR3 runs 12 residues. Germline V gene data show CDR1 as SEHNR and CDR2 as FQNEAQ (reference sequence). Trimming took 5 bases from V and 7 from J; bases not matched to a gene: 4. CDR3 region: CASSHRTGGYTF. Here the CDR3 DNA reads TGTGCCAGCAGCCACCGGACAGGTGGCTACACCTTC.

V is TRBV19 and J is TRBJ1-2, with 7 bases aligning to TRBD1. Per the germline V gene, CDR1 is LNHDA and CDR2 is SQIVND (reference sequence). The junction had 11 bases not matched to a gene; V was cut back by 6 bases and J by 4 bases. This CDR3 is 15 amino acids long. CDR3 loop: CASSPQGQPIYGYTF. The CDR3 nucleotides read TGTGCCAGTAGCCCCCAGGGACAGCCGATCTATGGCTACACCTTC.

This sequence joins TRBV7-2 and TRBJ1-2; 8 bases are shared with TRBD1. CDR1 SGHTA and CDR2 FQGNSA come from the germline V gene. After removal of 4 bases from V and 6 bases from J, the junction contained 10 bases not matched to a gene. The CDR3 contains 15 residues. The CDR3 region is CASSSSYRGSNGYTF. The CDR3 nucleotides read TGTGCCAGCAGCTCCTCTTACAGGGGGAGCAATGGCTACACCTTC.

This clone was recorded only once. The gene calls are TRBV10-1 and TRBJ2-1; 7 bases match TRBD1. Trimming removed 6 bases from V and 4 bases from J; junction bases left unmatched: 12. The CDR3 loop spans 16 amino acids. Germline lookup yields CDR1 WNHNN and CDR2 SYGVQD (reference sequence). CDR3 region: CASSAGLGRGYNEQFF. The CDR3 DNA sequence: TGCGCCAGCAGCGCCGGGTTGGGCAGGGGGTACAATGAGCAGTTCTTC.

This clone was seen a single time. The rearrangement links TRBV5-6 to TRBJ1-2; TRBD1 agrees at 9 bases. The CDR3 is made up of 17 amino acids. The germline V gene has CDR1 SGHDT and CDR2 YYEEEE. V lost 3 bases to trimming and J lost 4 bases; unmatched junction nucleotides: 13. CDR3 sequence (DNA): TGTGCCAGCAGCTGGAACCCCGGACAGGGGAGCTTCTATGGCTACACCTTC. The encoded protein is CASSWNPGQGSFYGYTF. The full variable domain, its missing parts supplied by reference TRBV5-6 and TRBJ1-2, is DAGVTQSPTHLIKTRGQQVTLRCSPKSGHDTVSWYQQALGQGPQFIFQYYEEEERQRGNFPDRFSGHQFPNYSSELNVNALLLGDSALYLCASSWNPGQGSFYGYTFGSGTRLTVV.

The rearrangement uses TRBV5-5 and TRBJ2-7; D gene unclear. This CDR3 is 12 amino acids long. Per the germline V gene, CDR1 is SGHKS and CDR2 is YYEKEE (reference sequence). Trimming shortened V by 3 bases and J by 0 bases, and 4 bases separated the two germline ends. The CDR3 DNA sequence: TGTGCCAGCAGCTCGAGCTCCTACGAGCAGTACTTC. Translating it yields CASSSSSYEQYF. Complete variable domain (other parts from reference TRBV5-5 and TRBJ2-7): DAGVTQSPTHLIKTRGQQVTLRCSPISGHKSVSWYQQVLGQGPQFIFQYYEKEERGRGNFPDRFSARQFPNYSSELNVNALLLGDSALYLCASSSSSYEQYFGPGTRLTVT.

The gene calls are TRBV28 and TRBJ2-4; TRBD1 matches at 7 bases. From germline, CDR1 is MDHEN and CDR2 SYDVKM. Trimming at V came to 6 bases and at J to 12 bases, leaving 11 bases not matched to a gene. This CDR3 region has 13 residues. The CDR3 coding sequence is TGTGCCAGCAGCCTGGGACAGTTTCCCCCTCAGTACTTC. The encoded protein is CASSLGQFPPQYF.

The chain links TRBV9 to TRBJ2-5, with D unresolved. This CDR3 region has 15 residues. V dropped 0 bases and J dropped 2 bases, with 11 bases sitting between them. Germline CDR1 SGDLS, CDR2 YYNGEE. The CDR3 DNA follows: TGTGCCAGCAGCGTAGATGGATGGGGTCAAGAGACCCAGTACTTC. Encoded protein: CASSVDGWGQETQYF.

This clone is a singleton in its sample. The J gene is TRBJ2-7, the V gene TRBV27; no firm D call. This CDR3 region has 12 residues. V lost 3 bases, J lost 3 bases, and 6 bases lay in between. The germline CDR1 and CDR2 sequences are MNHEY and SMNVEV (reference sequence). The CDR3: CASSFLGYEQYF. CDR3 coding DNA: TGTGCCAGCAGTTTCTTAGGCTACGAGCAGTACTTC.

CDR3 DNA sequence: TGCGCCAGCAGCCAACTCGGGACAGGCAAAGCTAACTATGGCTACACCTTC. It translates to CASSQLGTGKANYGYTF. The V call is TRBV4-1, the J call TRBJ1-2; TRBD1 agrees at 8 bases. The CDR3 spans 17 residues. Germline-derived CDR1 and CDR2 are MGHRA and YSYEKL. V dropped 2 bases and J dropped 0; count of bases not matched to a gene: 8.

The J gene is TRBJ2-3, the V gene TRBV5-1, with a possible D match to TRBD2 (6 bases). This CDR3 contains 17 residues. CDR1 and CDR2 from the germline V gene are SGHRS and YFSETQ. Trimming left V 4 bases short and J 2 bases short, with 20 bases between. CDR3 coding DNA: TGCGCCAGCAGCCCCGAGTTGGGACTTTCTTTCACAGATACGCAGTATTTT. It translates to CASSPELGLSFTDTQYF.

The DNA for the CDR3 is TGTGCCAGCAGCTTGGGAGGACAGGGCTACGAGCAGTACTTC. It yields the protein CASSLGGQGYEQYF. The chain joins TRBV5-6 to TRBJ2-7, with TRBD1 matching over 8 bases. This CDR3 comprises 14 residues. J was trimmed by 3 bases and V by 0 bases; bases with no gene match: 2. The V gene's germline CDR1 is SGHDT and CDR2 YYEEEE.

This clone was seen just once. The chain is built from TRBV7-9 and TRBJ2-5; D possibly corresponds to TRBD2 (6 bases). Germline CDR1 reads SEHNR; CDR2 reads FQNEAQ (reference sequence). This CDR3 contains 13 residues. The germline V and J ends were trimmed by 3 bases and 3 bases, with 8 bases remaining between them. In DNA, the CDR3 is TGTGCCAGCAGCTTTGGCGGGGAAGAGACCCAGTACTTC. Translated, it gives CASSFGGEETQYF.

The rearrangement uses TRBV6-5 and TRBJ1-6; possible D gene TRBD1, 5 bases. CDR1 and CDR2 (germline): MNHEY, SVGAGI. Deletions cut 4 bases from V and 7 bases from J, with 11 bases between. The CDR3 spans 14 residues. In nucleotides, the CDR3 is TGTGCCAGCAGTTCGATCGGACACAATTCACCCCTCCACTTT. Amino acids: CASSSIGHNSPLHF.

The chain couples TRBV5-6 to TRBJ2-7; tentatively, D is TRBD2 (6 bases). In germline, CDR1 is SGHDT, CDR2 YYEEEE. With 3 bases removed from V and 7 bases from J, the gap between germline ends came to 8 bases. The CDR3 is 11 amino acids. CDR3 sequence (DNA): TGTGCCAGCAGCTCTGGGGGGGAGCAGTACTTC. This translates into CASSSGGEQYF.

This chain connects TRBV4-2 to TRBJ2-2; 10 bases are shared with TRBD2. The V and J ends lost 5 bases and 3 bases, in that order; junction bases with no gene match: 3. Germline values: CDR1 LGHNA, CDR2 YNFKEQ. The CDR3 is 15 residues long. CDR3: CASSNSGGYTGELFF. The CDR3 DNA reads as TGTGCCAGCAGCAATAGCGGGGGGTACACCGGGGAGCTGTTTTTT.

The chain carries TRBV6-6 and TRBJ1-5, with D hard to call. V was cut by 8 bases and J by 0 bases, with 17 bases left in between. Germline lookup yields CDR1 MNHNY and CDR2 SVGAGI (reference sequence). The CDR3 has 16 amino acids. The CDR3 nucleotides read TGTGCCAGCGGATCCCCCGAGACTTATAGCAATCAGCCCCAGCATTTT. As protein: CASGSPETYSNQPQHF.

The chain recombines TRBV19 with TRBJ2-7; TRBD2 aligns across 9 bases. Per the germline V gene, CDR1 is LNHDA and CDR2 is SQIVND (reference sequence). The V and J ends lost 4 bases and 0 bases, in that order; junction bases with no gene match: 4. This CDR3 spans 15 amino acids. CDR3 DNA: TGTGCCAGTAGTACGGCTAGCGGGACCTCCTACGAGCAGTACTTC. Its translation: CASSTASGTSYEQYF.

The rearrangement links TRBV27 to TRBJ1-3, with D possibly being TRBD1 (5 bases). V lost 2 bases to trimming and J lost 3 bases, with 11 bases between them. Germline V CDR1 and CDR2: MNHEY, SMNVEV (reference sequence). The CDR3 runs 15 residues. The CDR3 nucleotides are TGTGCCAGCAGTTTAACGGGGCCGGGTGGAAACACCATATATTTT. Encoded protein: CASSLTGPGGNTIYF.

This chain connects TRBV11-2 to TRBJ1-1, with D perhaps matching TRBD1 (5 bases). Germline CDR1 reads SGHAT; CDR2 reads FQNNGV. The length of the CDR3 is 16 residues. Between the trimmed V and J ends, which lost 5 bases and 1 base, there was a span of 17 bases. Here the CDR3 DNA reads TGTGCCAGCAGCGCTGCAGGGCGAAGGAGGAACACTGAAGCTTTCTTT. Encoded protein: CASSAAGRRRNTEAFF.

The gene calls are TRBV29-1 and TRBJ2-5, with 14 bases lining up with TRBD2. J was trimmed by 6 bases and V by 3 bases; bases with no gene match: 6. The germline V gene has CDR1 SQVTM and CDR2 ANQGSEA. The CDR3 has 15 amino acids. The CDR3 DNA is TGCAGCGTTGAGGGGACTAGCGGGAGTTTCCAGACCCAGTACTTC. The encoded protein is CSVEGTSGSFQTQYF.

The rearrangement links TRBV19 to TRBJ2-3; 11 bases line up with TRBD2. This CDR3 is 16 amino acids long. V shed 7 bases and J 2 bases; nucleotides not matched to a gene: 8. The germline gives CDR1 LNHDA, CDR2 SQIVND (reference sequence). CDR3 in DNA: TGTGCCAGTACCACGACTAGCGGGACCTACACAGATACGCAGTATTTT. Amino acid sequence: CASTTTSGTYTDTQYF.

The chain couples TRBV9 to TRBJ2-7; D might be TRBD2 (6 bases). Deletions cut 0 bases from V and 3 bases from J, with 13 bases between. Looked up from germline, CDR1 is SGDLS and CDR2 is YYNGEE. This CDR3 region has 15 residues. CDR3 DNA: TGTGCCAGCAGCGTAGCGGGAGACTACCGCTACGAGCAGTACTTC. This translates into CASSVAGDYRYEQYF.

The chain has TRBV28 and TRBJ2-7; 9 bases are shared with TRBD1. The germline gives CDR1 MDHEN, CDR2 SYDVKM. The CDR3 sequence is 15 residues long. The trim removed 4 bases at V and 2 bases at J, leaving 6 bases unmatched. CDR3 sequence: CASSSIGTGPYEQYF. The CDR3 nucleotides are TGTGCCAGCAGTTCTATCGGGACAGGGCCCTACGAGCAGTACTTC.

V is TRBV21-1 and J is TRBJ2-1; the listed D gene, TRBD2, was not tested against the DNA. TRBV21-1 is designated a pseudogene. The CDR3 extends over 16 amino acids. This CDR3 reads CASSKALLAGAPEQFF. The CDR3 bases are TGTGCCAGCAGCAAAGCCCTACTAGCGGGAGCCCCTGAGCAGTTCTTC.

The chain has TRBV7-9 and TRBJ2-7; D not certain. The germline V and J ends were trimmed by 7 bases and 0 bases, with 10 bases remaining between them. The CDR3 totals 13 residues. Germline V gene lookup returns CDR1 SEHNR and CDR2 FQNEAQ (reference sequence). The CDR3: CASMAGSSYEQYF. Here the CDR3 DNA reads TGTGCCAGCATGGCTGGGTCCTCCTACGAGCAGTACTTC.

The chain carries TRBV25-1 and TRBJ2-5, with 8 nucleotides matching TRBD2. Germline CDR1 MGHDK, CDR2 SYGVNS. V trimming: 2 bases; J trimming: 3 bases; junction bases outside the gene matches: 5. The CDR3 covers 15 residues. The CDR3 DNA is TGTGCCAGCAGTGAACCAACTAGCGGTGAAGAGACCCAGTACTTC. This translates into CASSEPTSGEETQYF.

CDR3 in DNA: TGCGCCAGCAGTGCCGGGTACGGACGCACAGATACGCAGTATTTT. It is translated as CASSAGYGRTDTQYF. This chain connects TRBV10-1 to TRBJ2-3; no definite D call. CDR1 and CDR2 from the germline V gene are WNHNN and SYGVQD (reference sequence). Trimming left V 4 bases short and J 1 base short, with 12 bases between. This CDR3 region has 15 residues.